This T cell receptor beta chain was recorded in a study of T cells in Graves' hyperthyroidism and ophthalmopathy. General study results and limits: Also found in blood were most expanded thyroid clonotypes above 0.001. The model foresaw ophthalmopathy a median around seven months prior to onset.

CDR1 and CDR2 from the germline V gene are LNHDA and SQIVND (reference sequence). V shed 9 bases and J shed 1 base, with 9 bases lying between them. The CDR3 runs to 12 residues. Using RNA transcripts as the source, TCR beta CDR3 regions were amplified. Initially, a first-round RT-PCR of the TCR CDR3 employed the HTBI primer set. TCRdb analysed the multiplex PCR reads with MiXCR anew, one entry per CDR3 protein. Here the sample spans 600,000 to 700,000 distinct CDR3 sequences, about 45% being singletons. In this sample, this clonotype turned up many times. What it binds is not known. The chain has TRBV19 and TRBJ1-1; D uncertain. Sequenced material: peripheral blood or thyroid tissue (not recorded which). The sequence was obtained from an adult man with Graves' disease, either hyperthyroidism or ophthalmopathy (not recorded which). In DNA, the CDR3 is TGTGCCAGCAGCCGAGGGAACACTGAAGCTTTCTTT. This gives the protein CASSRGNTEAFF.